These T cell receptor beta chains were read from a single sample in a study of blood T cell repertoires in COVID-19. The protocol was immunoSEQ multiplex PCR, while the TCRdb copy is restricted to in-frame clones and leaves out a portion. The data hold 250,000 or so clones, with around four fifths observed a single time. Sample: peripheral blood. These receptors were obtained from a woman aged 70-85 years with acute or convalescent COVID-19. Each CDR3 is given with its conserved first and last residue. Fields, in order: clone size, V gene, J gene, D gene, CDR3 length, CDR3 protein, CDR3 DNA. The D gene is left open where the match is weak. Some rows have no size entry. The others give once, few or many, or a class for an expanded clone.

size: many
V: TRBV2
J: TRBJ1-5
D: -
length: 15
CDR3: CASSGPTRVNQPQHF
DNA: TGTGCCAGCAGTGGTCCTACGCGGGTCAATCAGCCCCAGCATTTT

size: -
V: TRBV5-1
J: TRBJ2-7
D: TRBD1
length: 14
CDR3: CASSQDRILRGQYF
DNA: TGCGCCAGCAGCCAGGACAGGATTCTACGTGGGCAGTACTTC

size: -
V: TRBV5-1
J: TRBJ2-1
D: TRBD1
length: 12
CDR3: CASSLGGDEQFF
DNA: TGCGCCAGCAGCTTAGGGGGCGATGAGCAGTTCTTC

size: -
V: TRBV30
J: TRBJ1-2
D: -
length: 13
CDR3: CAWSASRDYGYTF
DNA: TGTGCCTGGAGTGCTAGTCGGGACTATGGCTACACCTTC

size: -
V: TRBV28
J: TRBJ1-2
D: TRBD1
length: 16
CDR3: CASSFVRTGTNYGYTF
DNA: TGTGCCAGCAGTTTCGTCCGGACAGGGACTAACTATGGCTACACCTTC

size: -
V: TRBV19
J: TRBJ1-1
D: -
length: 17
CDR3: CASSKMGAGESTDEAFF
DNA: TGTGCCAGTAGTAAAATGGGGGCAGGGGAAAGTACGGATGAAGCTTTCTTT

size: -
V: TRBV13
J: TRBJ2-3
D: TRBD1
length: 12
CDR3: CASGTGADTQYF
DNA: TGTGCCAGCGGGACAGGGGCAGATACGCAGTATTTT

size: -
V: TRBV6-5
J: TRBJ1-1
D: TRBD1
length: 14
CDR3: CASSLTGANTEAFF
DNA: TGTGCCAGCAGTCTGACAGGGGCGAACACTGAAGCTTTCTTT

size: -
V: TRBV5-8
J: TRBJ2-2
D: TRBD1
length: 14
CDR3: CASSPGQGSGELFF
DNA: TGTGCCAGCAGCCCGGGACAGGGTTCCGGGGAGCTGTTTTTT

size: -
V: TRBV2
J: TRBJ2-2
D: -
length: 16
CDR3: CASSEMGLANTGELFF
DNA: TGTGCCAGCAGTGAAATGGGACTCGCGAACACCGGGGAGCTGTTTTTT

size: -
V: TRBV4-1
J: TRBJ2-2
D: TRBD2
length: 18
CDR3: CASSQGRLAGGNTGELFF
DNA: TGCGCCAGCAGCCAAGGCAGGCTAGCGGGGGGGAACACCGGGGAGCTGTTTTTT

size: once
V: TRBV13
J: TRBJ2-5
D: TRBD1
length: 16
CDR3: CASSKAKGARTETQYF
DNA: TGTGCCAGCAGTAAAGCCAAGGGGGCGCGAACAGAGACCCAGTACTTC

size: few
V: TRBV6-5
J: TRBJ1-1
D: -
length: 14
CDR3: CASSYSGTKEKAFF
DNA: TGTGCCAGCAGTTACTCAGGGACTAAGGAAAAAGCTTTCTTT

size: once
V: TRBV5-4
J: TRBJ1-2
D: TRBD1
length: 16
CDR3: CASSFEGARRGYGYTF
DNA: TGTGCCAGCAGCTTTGAGGGGGCGCGTAGAGGCTATGGCTACACCTTC

size: -
V: TRBV6-2/TRBV6-3
J: TRBJ2-5
D: -
length: 16
CDR3: CASSYLLMAVVETQYF
DNA: TGTGCCAGCAGTTACCTCCTAATGGCGGTTGTAGAGACCCAGTACTTC

size: -
V: TRBV6-2/TRBV6-3
J: TRBJ1-6
D: -
length: 14
CDR3: CASSWRQENSPLHF
DNA: TGTGCCAGCAGTTGGAGACAGGAAAATTCACCCCTCCACTTT

size: -
V: TRBV4-1
J: TRBJ2-5
D: -
length: 13
CDR3: CASSQVEVETQYF
DNA: TGCGCCAGCAGCCAAGTTGAGGTAGAGACCCAGTACTTC

size: once
V: TRBV7-2
J: TRBJ1-5
D: TRBD1
length: 15
CDR3: CASSPDRVRSQPQHF
DNA: TGTGCCAGCAGCCCGGACAGGGTCAGGAGTCAGCCCCAGCATTTT

size: -
V: TRBV4-1
J: TRBJ1-1
D: -
length: 15
CDR3: CASSQGPLPDTEAFF
DNA: TGCGCCAGCAGCCAAGGCCCCCTTCCGGACACTGAAGCTTTCTTT

size: -
V: TRBV7-9
J: TRBJ1-3
D: -
length: 15
CDR3: CASSLSADSGNTIYF
DNA: TGTGCCAGCAGCCTCAGTGCGGACTCTGGAAACACCATATATTTT

size: few
V: TRBV6-5
J: TRBJ1-1
D: TRBD1
length: 13
CDR3: CASKGQGNTEAFF
DNA: TGTGCCAGCAAAGGACAGGGGAACACTGAAGCTTTCTTT

size: -
V: TRBV24-1
J: TRBJ2-1
D: -
length: 13
CDR3: CATSDSMRNEQFF
DNA: TGTGCCACCAGTGATTCAATGAGGAATGAGCAGTTCTTC

size: -
V: TRBV6-5
J: TRBJ1-2
D: -
length: 13
CDR3: CASSGQSTYGYTF
DNA: TGTGCCAGCAGCGGACAGTCGACATATGGCTACACCTTC

size: few
V: TRBV7-6
J: TRBJ1-1
D: TRBD1
length: 17
CDR3: CASSLAPSGTVNTEAFF
DNA: TGTGCCAGCAGCTTAGCCCCCTCCGGGACAGTGAACACTGAAGCTTTCTTT

size: -
V: TRBV2
J: TRBJ1-1
D: TRBD1
length: 13
CDR3: CASRDRPYTEAFF
DNA: TGTGCCAGCAGGGACAGGCCTTACACTGAAGCTTTCTTT

size: -
V: TRBV6-6
J: TRBJ2-1
D: -
length: 15
CDR3: CASSYGRLDYNEQFF
DNA: TGTGCCAGCAGTTACGGGAGATTAGATTACAATGAGCAGTTCTTC